Each of the 11 T cell receptor beta chains below was sequenced from the same sample in a study of cytomegalovirus exposure and HLA in healthy donors. The PCR used 60 Vbeta and 13 Jbeta primers. Generated by immunoSEQ multiplex PCR, the TCRdb table keeps only in-frame clones and is missing some. The sample holds under 200,000 clones, approximately 85% seen once. The sequenced sample consisted of PBMCs. The receptor source for this set is a girl aged 2 to 10 in good health and CMV-seropositive.

V and J are TRBV19 and TRBJ2-2, with TRBD1 as a possible D gene (5 bases). The CDR3 length is 15 residues. Germline-derived CDR1 and CDR2 are LNHDA and SQIVND (reference sequence). Deletions cut 3 bases from V and 6 bases from J, with 14 bases between. The CDR3: CASSIKGVGPGELFF. CDR3 DNA: TGTGCCAGTAGTATCAAAGGGGTGGGGCCCGGGGAGCTGTTTTTT.

V is TRBV28 and J is TRBJ1-2; D remains unclear. The V end was cut by 4 bases, the J end by 4 bases, with 10 bases between. Germline CDR1 reads MDHEN; CDR2 reads SYDVKM. The CDR3 is made up of 13 amino acids. This CDR3 reads CASSSPGSYGYTF. The CDR3 DNA reads as TGTGCCAGCAGTTCTCCAGGTTCCTATGGCTACACCTTC.

DNA for the CDR3: TGTGCCAGCAGCGTAGGGGGTGAGACTAGCGGGACCTACGAGCAGTACTTC. As protein: CASSVGGETSGTYEQYF. The rearrangement joins TRBV9 to TRBJ2-7; 11 positions match TRBD2. Germline assignment: CDR1 SGDLS and CDR2 YYNGEE. V gave up 0 bases and J gave up 2 bases; unmatched junction bases: 7. The length of the CDR3 is 17 residues.

The rearrangement joins TRBV6-1 to TRBJ1-3; no clear D. The CDR3 is 14 residues long. With 0 bases removed from V and 4 bases from J, the gap between germline ends came to 7 bases. Germline V CDR1 and CDR2: MNHNS, SASEGT. In DNA form, the CDR3 reads TGTGCCAGCAGTGAAGCGCTTCTAGGAAACACCATATATTTT. As protein: CASSEALLGNTIYF.

This clone was detected only once. This chain uses TRBV10-3 with TRBJ2-6, with TRBD1 as a possible D gene (6 bases). With 9 bases removed from V and 0 bases from J, the gap between germline ends came to 12 bases. The CDR3 has 15 residues. Germline assignment: CDR1 ENHRY and CDR2 SYGVKD. The CDR3, as DNA: TGTGCCATGGCGACAGGACTCTCTGGGGCCAACGTCCTGACTTTC. This codes for CAMATGLSGANVLTF.

The chain couples TRBV27 to TRBJ1-5; possible D gene TRBD1, 5 bases. This CDR3 contains 15 residues. Per the germline V gene, CDR1 is MNHEY and CDR2 is SMNVEV (reference sequence). Deletions cut 7 bases from V and 6 bases from J, with 19 bases between. The CDR3 protein is CASTLTALRGQPQHF. The CDR3 DNA is TGTGCCAGCACCTTGACAGCCCTAAGAGGTCAGCCCCAGCATTTT.

This chain uses TRBV28 with TRBJ1-1; D ambiguous. The germline CDR1 and CDR2 sequences are MDHEN and SYDVKM. This CDR3 is built from 13 residues. V lost 2 bases and J 1 base, leaving 5 bases between the germline ends. CDR3 loop: CASSLPSNTEAFF. The CDR3 nucleotides are TGTGCCAGCAGTTTACCTTCGAACACTGAAGCTTTCTTT.

The chain combines TRBV2 with TRBJ2-5, with 8 positions matching TRBD1. The V segment lost 10 bases and the J segment 0 bases; nucleotides outside the gene matches: 7. The CDR3 extends over 14 amino acids. Germline loops: CDR1 SNHLY, CDR2 FYNNEI. CDR3 DNA sequence: TGTGCCAATAGGCAGGGGGCCAACCAAGAGACCCAGTACTTC. Its protein is CANRQGANQETQYF.

The V gene is TRBV2, the J gene TRBJ1-5; D unclear. Per the germline V gene, CDR1 is SNHLY and CDR2 is FYNNEI. V lost 3 bases, J lost 4 bases, and 7 bases lay in between. The CDR3 loop spans 13 amino acids. The chain's CDR3 is CASSEGYNQPQHF. CDR3 coding DNA: TGTGCCAGCAGTGAGGGCTATAATCAGCCCCAGCATTTT.

This rearrangement joins TRBV19 to TRBJ1-5; TRBD1 agrees at 7 bases. The CDR3 covers 16 residues. CDR1 is LNHDA and CDR2 is SQIVND in the germline V gene (reference sequence). The J segment lost 1 base and the V segment lost 0 bases, leaving 3 bases of the junction unmatched. This chain's CDR3 is CASSIEAQGSNQPQHF. Written as DNA, the CDR3 is TGTGCCAGTAGTATAGAAGCACAGGGGAGCAATCAGCCCCAGCATTTT.

The chain links TRBV19 to TRBJ2-2; possible D gene TRBD1, 6 bases. CDR1 is LNHDA and CDR2 is SQIVND in the germline V gene (reference sequence). The V end lost 11 bases, the J end lost 7 bases, and 20 bases lay between the germline ends. This CDR3 has 14 residues. CDR3 residues: CAAYSTGSGGELFF. The CDR3 bases are TGTGCCGCTTACTCGACAGGATCGGGCGGGGAGCTGTTTTTT.